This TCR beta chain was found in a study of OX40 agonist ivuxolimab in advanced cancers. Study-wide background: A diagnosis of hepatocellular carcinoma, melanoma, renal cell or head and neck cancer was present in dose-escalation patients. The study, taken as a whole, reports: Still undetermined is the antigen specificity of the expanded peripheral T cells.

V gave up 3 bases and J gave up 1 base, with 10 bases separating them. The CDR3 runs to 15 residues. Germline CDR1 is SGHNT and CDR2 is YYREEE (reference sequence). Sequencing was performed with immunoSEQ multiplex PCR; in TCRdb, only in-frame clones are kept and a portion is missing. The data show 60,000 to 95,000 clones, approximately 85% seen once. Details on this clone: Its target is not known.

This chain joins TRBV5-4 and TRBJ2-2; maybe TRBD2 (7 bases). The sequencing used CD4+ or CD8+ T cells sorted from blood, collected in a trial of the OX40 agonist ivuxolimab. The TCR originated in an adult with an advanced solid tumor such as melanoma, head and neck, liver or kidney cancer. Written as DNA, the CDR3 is TGTGCCAGCAGCTACAGGGAGGGGAACACCGGGGAGCTGTTTTTT. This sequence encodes CASSYREGNTGELFF. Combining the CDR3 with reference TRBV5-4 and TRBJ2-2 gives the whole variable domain ETGVTQSPTHLIKTRGQQVTLRCSSQSGHNTVSWYQQALGQGPQFIFQYYREEENGRGNFPPRFSGLQFPNYSSELNVNALELDDSALYLCASSYREGNTGELFFGEGSRLTVL.